This is a list of T cell receptor beta chains from one sample in a study of CD8+ T cells in alopecia areata. Method: immunoSEQ multiplex PCR; TCRdb's copy keeps in-frame clones and lacks some. Counted here are fewer than 200,000 clones, 59% occurring once; the ten biggest clones make up under 15%. Sequenced here: CD4+ T cells sorted from blood, sampled at week 0. The receptor set was obtained from a human donor with alopecia areata. CDR3s include the opening cysteine and the closing phenylalanine or tryptophan. A D gene is named only where the DNA matches it firmly. A row's size may be missing; if present it is once, few, many or a size class.

len,j_gene,abundance,d_gene,v_gene,CDR3aa,CDR3nt
15,TRBJ2-6,.,.,TRBV7-6,CASSPLTSGANVLTF,TGTGCCAGCAGCCCCCTTACCTCTGGGGCCAACGTCCTGACTTTC
14,TRBJ1-1,few,.,TRBV4-2,CASSQDGVLWEAFF,TGTGCCAGCAGCCAAGATGGGGTTCTTTGGGAAGCTTTCTTT
16,TRBJ1-1,.,.,TRBV4-1,CASSQDQILKNTEAFF,TGCGCCAGCAGCCAAGACCAAATCTTGAAGAACACTGAAGCTTTCTTT
15,TRBJ1-5,.,.,TRBV30,CAWSVKGRFDQPQHF,TGTGCCTGGAGTGTGAAAGGGCGGTTTGATCAGCCCCAGCATTTT
13,TRBJ1-2,.,.,TRBV6-6,CASTERGSGGYTF,TGTGCCAGCACTGAACGGGGGTCGGGTGGCTACACCTTC
13,TRBJ1-1,.,TRBD1,TRBV30,CAKTGGLNTEAFF,TGTGCCAAAACAGGGGGCTTAAACACTGAAGCTTTCTTT
13,TRBJ1-5,few,.,TRBV27,CASSLYMGQPQHF,TGTGCCAGCAGTTTATACATGGGTCAGCCCCAGCATTTT
15,TRBJ2-7,few,.,TRBV18,CASSPYSTGSYEQYF,TGTGCCAGCTCACCATATTCGACAGGTAGCTACGAGCAGTACTTC
14,TRBJ1-6,.,TRBD1,TRBV27,CASRLRDRNSPLHF,TGTGCCAGCCGCCTCCGGGACAGAAATTCACCCCTCCACTTT
14,TRBJ2-2,.,TRBD1,TRBV2,CASSVQGGTGELFF,TGTGCCAGCAGTGTACAGGGGGGAACCGGGGAGCTGTTTTTT
20,TRBJ2-7,few,TRBD1,TRBV19,CASSIGPGQGADRLPYEQYF,TGTGCCAGTAGTATTGGACCGGGACAGGGGGCCGACCGACTTCCCTACGAGCAGTACTTC
13,TRBJ1-1,.,.,TRBV7-3,CASSPTGGGQAFF,TGTGCCAGCAGTCCCACGGGCGGGGGCCAAGCTTTCTTT
12,TRBJ2-5,.,.,TRBV6-5,CASSEKVETQYF,TGTGCCAGCAGTGAGAAAGTAGAGACCCAGTACTTC
14,TRBJ1-2,.,TRBD1,TRBV7-9,CASSPNQGVYGYTF,TGTGCCAGCAGCCCAAACCAGGGGGTTTATGGCTACACCTTC
11,TRBJ1-2,.,.,TRBV29-1,CSVETGGGYTF,TGCAGCGTTGAAACGGGTGGGGGCTACACCTTC
13,TRBJ1-1,many,.,TRBV7-8,CASSSSRDTEAFF,TGTGCCAGCAGCTCGAGCAGGGACACTGAAGCTTTCTTT
13,TRBJ1-1,.,.,TRBV30,CAWVSKGNTEAFF,TGTGCCTGGGTATCAAAGGGGAACACTGAAGCTTTCTTT
14,TRBJ1-1,few,.,TRBV9,CASSVGPENTEAFF,TGTGCCAGCAGCGTTGGCCCAGAGAACACTGAAGCTTTCTTT
16,TRBJ2-3,.,TRBD2,TRBV19,CATRGRFAGATDTQYF,TGTGCCACCCGGGGACGGTTCGCGGGAGCCACAGATACGCAGTATTTT
13,TRBJ1-4,.,.,TRBV29-1,CSVESRGTEKLFF,TGCAGCGTTGAATCGAGGGGGACGGAAAAACTGTTTTTT
12,TRBJ1-2,few,.,TRBV10-3,CAISEPGEGYTF,TGTGCCATCAGTGAGCCAGGGGAGGGCTACACCTTC
13,TRBJ2-7,.,TRBD1,TRBV29-1,CSAQGQVNDEQYF,TGCAGCGCACAGGGACAGGTGAACGACGAGCAGTACTTC
15,TRBJ2-1,once,.,TRBV2,CASSEERPTYNEQFF,TGTGCCAGCAGTGAAGAGCGGCCCACCTACAATGAGCAGTTCTTC
14,TRBJ1-6,.,.,TRBV30,CAWSVMDSYSPLHF,TGTGCCTGGAGTGTAATGGACTCCTATTCACCCCTCCACTTT
13,TRBJ2-5,few,TRBD1,TRBV7-2,CASSLDPRSGGYF,TGTGCCAGCAGCTTAGACCCTCGGTCAGGGGGGTACTTC
13,TRBJ1-2,.,.,TRBV30,CAWERGVGDGYTF,TGTGCCTGGGAGAGAGGGGTCGGTGATGGCTACACCTTC
13,TRBJ1-5,.,.,TRBV30,CAWSVRGGQPQHF,TGTGCCTGGAGTGTACGGGGAGGTCAGCCCCAGCATTTT
12,TRBJ1-2,.,.,TRBV7-9,CASSLEVGGYTF,TGTGCCAGCAGCTTAGAGGTCGGGGGCTACACCTTC
16,TRBJ2-3,.,.,TRBV7-2,CASSLGGGHGTDTQYF,TGTGCCAGCAGCCTAGGGGGGGGCCATGGCACAGATACGCAGTATTTT
12,TRBJ1-2,.,.,TRBV30,CAWTGTPYGYTF,TGTGCCTGGACCGGGACACCATATGGCTACACCTTC
14,TRBJ1-2,.,TRBD1,TRBV6-6,CASSYLETGDGYTF,TGTGCCAGCAGTTACTTAGAAACAGGGGATGGCTACACCTTC
14,TRBJ2-4,.,.,TRBV6-5,CASSHGQGGDIQYF,TGTGCCAGCAGCCACGGACAGGGAGGGGACATTCAGTACTTC
14,TRBJ2-7,.,.,TRBV7-9,CASSPDRSNYEQYF,TGTGCCAGCAGCCCCGACAGGTCTAACTACGAGCAGTACTTC
16,TRBJ2-3,.,.,TRBV6-6,CASSANSWGSTDTQYF,TGTGCCAGCAGTGCTAATAGCTGGGGCAGCACAGATACGCAGTATTTT
14,TRBJ2-2,.,.,TRBV6-1,CASSEPWVAGELFF,TGTGCCAGCAGTGAACCGTGGGTGGCCGGGGAGCTGTTTTTT
12,TRBJ2-3,.,.,TRBV19,CASSVGTDTQYF,TGTGCCAGTAGTGTGGGCACAGATACGCAGTATTTT
14,TRBJ2-6,.,.,TRBV4-3,CASSQSPEANVLTF,TGCGCCAGCAGCCAATCCCCTGAGGCCAACGTCCTGACTTTC
12,TRBJ2-1,few,.,TRBV10-2,CASSYDYNEQFF,TGCGCCAGCAGTTATGACTACAATGAGCAGTTCTTC
14,TRBJ1-6,many,.,TRBV19,CASSRGGLDSPLHF,TGTGCCAGTAGTCGTGGGGGCTTAGATTCACCCCTCCACTTT
15,TRBJ1-5,once,.,TRBV30,CAWSVWQEGGQPQHF,TGTGCCTGGAGTGTATGGCAGGAGGGTGGTCAGCCCCAGCATTTT
13,TRBJ1-2,.,.,TRBV15,CATSRTGDYGYTF,TGTGCCACCAGCAGAACGGGGGACTATGGCTACACCTTC
16,TRBJ2-1,.,TRBD2,TRBV4-2,CASSQSGTSGYNEQFF,TGTGCCAGCAGCCAATCCGGGACTAGCGGGTACAATGAGCAGTTCTTC
14,TRBJ2-7,once,TRBD1,TRBV2,CASRTDRGKYEQYF,TGTGCCAGCAGGACCGACAGGGGCAAATACGAGCAGTACTTC
16,TRBJ2-5,.,.,TRBV4-2,CASSQDPAGRQETQYF,TGTGCCAGCAGCCAAGATCCCGCGGGGCGCCAAGAGACCCAGTACTTC
16,TRBJ2-1,many,TRBD1,TRBV29-1,CSAKNRGLLSYNEQFF,TGCAGCGCTAAAAACAGGGGGCTGTTGTCCTACAATGAGCAGTTCTTC
14,TRBJ2-6,.,.,TRBV29-1,CSVDRGDGANVLTF,TGCAGCGTTGATCGAGGGGACGGGGCCAACGTCCTGACTTTC
14,TRBJ1-1,few,TRBD1,TRBV18,CASSPRQGRTEAFF,TGTGCCAGCTCCCCGCGACAGGGAAGGACTGAAGCTTTCTTT
16,TRBJ1-2,.,TRBD1,TRBV9,CASSPRPGQGWGGYTF,TGTGCCAGCAGCCCTCGACCAGGACAGGGGTGGGGTGGCTACACCTTC
14,TRBJ1-5,.,TRBD1,TRBV19,CASREQGRNQPQHF,TGTGCCAGTAGAGAACAGGGGAGGAATCAGCCCCAGCATTTT
16,TRBJ1-1,.,.,TRBV6-4,CASSETFAGVPTEAFF,TGTGCCAGCAGTGAAACTTTCGCGGGAGTTCCCACTGAAGCTTTCTTT
11,TRBJ2-3,.,.,TRBV27,CASRLSDTQYF,TGTGCCAGCAGGCTGTCAGATACGCAGTATTTT